Following are 26 T cell receptor beta chains from one sample sequenced in a study of blood T cell repertoires in COVID-19. Measured with immunoSEQ multiplex PCR; TCRdb has only the in-frame clones, and not every one. The profile shows around 98,000 clones, around 85% of them singletons. Sequencing input: peripheral blood. These receptors all come from a woman aged 60 to 75 with acute or convalescent COVID-19.

The V and J genes are TRBV2 and TRBJ2-1; D remains unclear. V lost 7 bases and J lost 2, with 9 bases in between. CDR3 size: 13 residues. Germline CDR1 is SNHLY and CDR2 is FYNNEI. The CDR3 DNA reads as TGTGCCAGCATCCTGTCCGCCTACAATGAGCAGTTCTTC. Translated: CASILSAYNEQFF.

This rearrangement joins TRBV5-5 to TRBJ1-1; 10 bases line up with TRBD1. The germline V gene encodes CDR1 SGHKS and CDR2 YYEKEE (reference sequence). The CDR3 is 15 amino acids. V shed 4 bases and J 3 bases; nucleotides not matched to a gene: 6. The CDR3 nucleotides read TGTGCCAGCAGCCTCATGGACAGGGGGTACACTGAAGCTTTCTTT. As protein: CASSLMDRGYTEAFF.

This chain uses TRBV30 with TRBJ1-1, with TRBD1 matching 7 bases. The J segment lost 3 bases and the V segment lost 2 bases, leaving 12 bases of the junction unmatched. The germline V gene encodes CDR1 GTSNPN and CDR2 SVGIG (reference sequence). There are 16 residues in the CDR3. This CDR3 reads CAWSSIRGYVYTEAFF. The CDR3 DNA reads as TGTGCCTGGAGTTCGATCAGGGGGTATGTATACACTGAAGCTTTCTTT.

This sequence joins TRBV28 and TRBJ2-4; possible D gene TRBD1, 5 bases. The CDR3 consists of 14 residues. Trimming left V 7 bases short and J 9 bases short, with 19 bases between. CDR1 and CDR2 from the germline V gene are MDHEN and SYDVKM. The DNA of the CDR3 is TGTGCCAGCACCGAGGACAAGCTCTATGGCATTCAGTACTTC. Its protein is CASTEDKLYGIQYF.

This rearrangement joins TRBV28 to TRBJ1-1, with TRBD1 identical over 7 bases. The V and J ends lost 4 bases and 6 bases, in that order; junction bases with no gene match: 2. Germline assignment: CDR1 MDHEN and CDR2 SYDVKM. This CDR3 is 12 amino acids long. CDR3: CASSSQGAEAFF. The CDR3 DNA is TGTGCCAGCAGTTCCCAGGGGGCTGAAGCTTTCTTT.

This clone was observed once. The chain links TRBV27 to TRBJ2-3, with D maybe TRBD1 (5 bases). Trimming stripped 8 bases from V and 1 base from J, with 13 bases between. The CDR3 runs to 14 residues. Germline CDR1 is MNHEY and CDR2 is SMNVEV (reference sequence). The CDR3 DNA sequence: TGTGCCAGCTCCAACCCCAGGGGCACAGATACGCAGTATTTT. Its translation: CASSNPRGTDTQYF.

V gene TRBV10-3 combines with J gene TRBJ1-5, with D possibly TRBD1 on 6 matching bases. There are 14 residues in the CDR3. Germline values: CDR1 ENHRY, CDR2 SYGVKD. V gave up 2 bases and J gave up 7 bases, with 12 bases separating them. The CDR3 DNA reads TGTGCCATCAGTGAGGGGACAAACGGGCAGCCCCAGCATTTT. The encoded protein is CAISEGTNGQPQHF.

The genes are TRBV28 and TRBJ2-5; tentative D call: TRBD2 (7 bases). This CDR3 comprises 16 residues. V was pared by 1 base and J by 0 bases, with 12 bases between. Germline V CDR1 and CDR2: MDHEN, SYDVKM. CDR3 sequence: CASSLLWGGYQETQYF. The CDR3 nucleotides read TGTGCCAGCAGTTTATTGTGGGGGGGCTACCAAGAGACCCAGTACTTC.

The V call is TRBV4-3, the J call TRBJ1-6, with a tentative D call TRBD1 (5 bases). The CDR3 totals 15 residues. In germline, CDR1 is LGHNA, CDR2 YSLEER. V was clipped by 0 bases and J by 8 bases, with 11 bases between them. CDR3 protein: CASSQEMWGDSPLHF. As DNA, the CDR3 is TGCGCCAGCAGCCAAGAGATGTGGGGCGATTCACCCCTCCACTTT.

This chain joins TRBV20-1 and TRBJ2-7; 8 positions agree with TRBD2. With V trimmed by 3 bases and J by 4 bases, 8 bases remained unmatched. This CDR3 region has 14 residues. The germline V gene has CDR1 DFQATT and CDR2 SNEGSKA (reference sequence). CDR3 protein: CSASRSGGRYEQYF. The CDR3 nucleotides are TGCAGTGCTAGTAGGAGCGGGGGAAGGTACGAGCAGTACTTC.

The sample holds one count of this clone. The CDR3 DNA is TGCGCCACGCGGGACGCGAGAGGGGCAGACAATCAGCCCCAGCATTTT. Translated, it gives CATRDARGADNQPQHF. V and J are TRBV10-1 and TRBJ1-5; a possible D gene is TRBD1 (5 bases). V dropped 10 bases and J dropped 3 bases, with 22 bases sitting between them. The CDR3 length is 16 residues. Germline CDR1 reads WNHNN; CDR2 reads SYGVQD (reference sequence).

The chain employs TRBV2 and TRBJ2-7; D is perhaps TRBD1 (6 bases). Trimming shortened V by 10 bases and J by 0 bases, and 10 bases separated the two germline ends. CDR3 length equals 12 residues. The germline gives CDR1 SNHLY, CDR2 FYNNEI. The chain's CDR3 is CAIQGPSYEQYF. In DNA, the CDR3 is TGTGCCATCCAGGGGCCCTCCTACGAGCAGTACTTC. The full variable domain, rest sourced from reference TRBV2 and TRBJ2-7, is EPEVTQTPSHQVTQMGQEVILRCVPISNHLYFYWYRQILGQKVEFLVSFYNNEISEKSEIFDDQFSVERPDGSNFTLKIRSTKLEDSAMYFCAIQGPSYEQYFGPGTRLTVT.

DNA of the CDR3: TGTGCCAGCGCACTAGCGGGTCCTGTCTCCTACAATGAGCAGTTCTTC. Amino acid sequence: CASALAGPVSYNEQFF. The J gene is TRBJ2-1, the V gene TRBV7-3, with TRBD2 matching 9 bases. V lost 8 bases, J lost 0 bases, and 8 bases stayed unmatched. This CDR3 spans 16 amino acids. Germline CDR1 SGHTA, CDR2 FQGTGA.

In this sample, this clone turned up once. V gene TRBV18 combines with J gene TRBJ2-3; 14 bases fit TRBD2. Losses at the gene ends were 3 bases for V and 0 bases for J; bases not matched to a gene: 11. There are 20 residues in the CDR3. CDR1 is KGHSH and CDR2 is LQKENI in the germline V gene. The CDR3, as DNA: TGTGCCAGCTCACCCCCTGGACTAGCGGGGGGCCCGACTAGCACAGATACGCAGTATTTT. It yields the protein CASSPPGLAGGPTSTDTQYF.

The rearrangement joins TRBV7-9 to TRBJ1-2; TRBD1 matches at 8 bases. The CDR3 length is 14 residues. CDR1 and CDR2 (germline): SEHNR, FQNEAQ (reference sequence). The junction had 5 bases not matched to a gene; V was cut back by 1 base and J by 7 bases. The CDR3 loop is CASSLGQGASGYTF. DNA of the CDR3: TGTGCCAGCAGCTTAGGGCAGGGGGCCAGTGGCTACACCTTC.

This chain links TRBV11-3 with TRBJ1-1; weak D call: TRBD1 (5 bases). Trimming cost V 3 bases and J 6 bases, with 14 bases left between them. This CDR3 region has 14 residues. CDR1 SGHNT and CDR2 YENEEA come from the germline V gene. The chain's CDR3 is CASSFRRGLPEAFF. DNA for the CDR3: TGTGCCAGCAGCTTTCGAAGGGGTTTGCCTGAAGCTTTCTTT.

For the CDR3, the DNA is TGTGCCAGCAGCTTACCGAACCGGGACTATGGCTACACCTTC. This codes for CASSLPNRDYGYTF. V and J are TRBV7-8 and TRBJ1-2; D ambiguous. Germline V gene lookup returns CDR1 SGHVS and CDR2 FQNEAQ. V lost 2 bases and J lost 3, with 10 bases in between. The CDR3 consists of 14 residues.

The chain links TRBV3-1 (or the pseudogene TRBV3-2) to TRBJ2-1; tentatively, D is TRBD1 (5 bases). Germline V gene sequence: CDR1 LGHDT, CDR2 YNNKEL (reference sequence). V shed 0 bases and J shed 8 bases, with 8 bases lying between them. The CDR3 extends over 13 amino acids. CDR3 amino acids: CASSQDDRHEQFF. The DNA for the CDR3 is TGTGCCAGCAGCCAAGATGACAGACATGAGCAGTTCTTC.

CDR3 region: CASSRRDRVTEAFF. In DNA, the CDR3 is TGTGCCAGCAGCAGACGGGACAGGGTAACTGAAGCTTTCTTT. The chain links TRBV3-1 (or the pseudogene TRBV3-2) to TRBJ1-1; 9 positions agree with TRBD1. V shed 5 bases and J 5 bases; nucleotides not matched to a gene: 6. Germline CDR1 and CDR2: LGHDT and YNNKEL (reference sequence). This CDR3 contains 14 residues.

The genes are TRBV29-1 and TRBJ1-2; D is perhaps TRBD1 (6 bases). V was clipped by 0 bases and J by 4 bases, with 12 bases between them. The CDR3 runs to 14 residues. Per germline, CDR1 SQVTM and CDR2 ANQGSEA. CDR3 sequence (DNA): TGCAGCGTTGAAGATCACAGGGTACGCTATGGCTACACCTTC. It translates to CSVEDHRVRYGYTF.

The chain joins TRBV11-1 to TRBJ1-1, with a weak D call TRBD1 (6 bases). V was clipped by 1 base and J by 8 bases, with 14 bases between them. Looked up from germline, CDR1 is SGHAT and CDR2 is FQDESV (reference sequence). The CDR3 runs 14 residues. The CDR3 nucleotides read TGTGCCAGCAGCTTAGGTCACAGGGTGGGAGAAGCTTTCTTT. Its protein product is CASSLGHRVGEAFF.

The chain joins TRBV5-4 to TRBJ1-1, with TRBD1 matching 9 bases. Germline-derived CDR1 and CDR2 are SGHNT and YYREEE (reference sequence). The ends lost 4 bases at V and 5 bases at J; junction bases unmatched: 9. The CDR3 length is 15 residues. CDR3 protein: CASSREGQGRTEAFF. The CDR3 nucleotides read TGTGCCAGCAGCCGGGAGGGACAGGGAAGGACTGAAGCTTTCTTT.

The V gene is TRBV5-5, the J gene TRBJ1-1; 8 nucleotides match TRBD1. The V and J ends lost 0 bases and 6 bases, in that order; junction bases with no gene match: 13. The CDR3 consists of 17 residues. Germline V lookup: CDR1 SGHKS, CDR2 YYEKEE (reference sequence). The CDR3 region is CASSLAGIGQGAAEAFF. The CDR3 coding sequence is TGTGCCAGCAGCTTGGCCGGTATTGGGCAGGGGGCCGCTGAAGCTTTCTTT.

The chain is built from TRBV7-3 and TRBJ1-5; no clear D gene. Trimming shortened V by 5 bases and J by 4 bases, and 6 bases separated the two germline ends. Germline V gene data show CDR1 as SGHTA and CDR2 as FQGTGA. The CDR3 sequence is 12 residues long. This chain's CDR3 is CASSPLNQPQHF. The DNA of the CDR3 is TGTGCCAGCAGCCCCTTGAATCAGCCCCAGCATTTT.

In this sample, this clone turned up once. The chain recombines TRBV5-1 with TRBJ1-1; a possible D gene is TRBD1 (5 bases). Per the germline V gene, CDR1 is SGHRS and CDR2 is YFSETQ. Trimming left V 2 bases short and J 4 bases short, with 12 bases between. The CDR3 sequence is 14 residues long. Written as DNA, the CDR3 is TGCGCCAGCAGCTTAGGGGTGTGGGCCACTGAAGCTTTCTTT. Translating gives CASSLGVWATEAFF. The full variable domain, completed using reference TRBV5-1 and TRBJ1-1, is KAGVTQTPRYLIKTRGQQVTLSCSPISGHRSVSWYQQTPGQGLQFLFEYFSETQRNKGNFPGRFSGRQFSNSRSEMNVSTLELGDSALYLCASSLGVWATEAFFGQGTRLTVV.

DNA for the CDR3: TGTGCCAGCAGTGACTGGTCGGGACTAGTGGGAGATACGCAGTATTTT. Protein sequence: CASSDWSGLVGDTQYF. V usage is TRBV6-6 and J usage is TRBJ2-3, with 8 bases that match TRBD2. V lost 5 bases to trimming and J lost 5 bases; unmatched junction nucleotides: 12. The CDR3 totals 16 residues. Germline V gene lookup returns CDR1 MNHNY and CDR2 SVGAGI (reference sequence).